The next 20 T cell receptor beta chains were all read from a single sample in a study of regulatory T cells in long-lasting Graves disease. Documented time point: persistent/refractory GD, antithyroid drugs over 5 years with positive TRAb. The TCR library was made from RNA that had been extracted from PBMCs in TRIzol. According to the study, TCR beta libraries were built with iRepertoire HTBI primers and CDR3-region Arm-PCR. A single record per CDR3 protein comes from TCRdb applying MiXCR to the multiplex PCR reads. The table shows around 500,000 distinct CDR3 sequences, with less than 25% occurring only once. Sequenced here: peripheral blood mononuclear cells (PBMCs), sampled when the disease was refractory, from a patient treated with antithyroid drugs. These receptors all come from a female donor with Graves disease.

This chain uses TRBV20-1 with TRBJ2-1, with D perhaps TRBD2 (5 bases). Per germline, CDR1 DFQATT and CDR2 SNEGSKA (reference sequence). Trimming left V 6 bases short and J 6 bases short, with 18 bases between. The CDR3 is 14 residues long. As DNA, the CDR3 is TGCAGTGCACCTGTAACCGGGATCGTCAATGAGCAGTTCTTC. Translated: CSAPVTGIVNEQFF.

This sequence joins TRBV29-1 and TRBJ2-5; either TRBD1 or TRBD2 may fit D (5 bases each). Germline CDR1 is SQVTM and CDR2 is ANQGSEA. CDR3 length equals 11 residues. The V gene lost 7 bases and the J gene lost 4 bases, with 10 bases spanning the gap. The CDR3 here is CSARDLETQYF. CDR3 coding DNA: TGCAGCGCCCGGGACCTAGAGACCCAGTACTTC.

This clonotype was recorded at least ten times. This chain joins TRBV11-2 and TRBJ2-7; TRBD1 matches at 7 bases. Germline CDR1 is SGHAT and CDR2 is FQNNGV. V lost 4 bases to trimming and J lost 3 bases; unmatched junction nucleotides: 6. This CDR3 has 14 residues. CDR3 residues: CASSYLQGYYEQYF. The CDR3 DNA is TGTGCCAGCAGCTACTTACAGGGGTACTACGAGCAGTACTTC.

The table lists this clonotype with many counts. This chain links TRBV6-1 with TRBJ1-1; D is unclear. The V and J ends lost 6 bases and 1 base respectively, with 9 bases between them. In germline, CDR1 is MNHNS, CDR2 SASEGT. The CDR3 is 13 residues long. Written as DNA, the CDR3 is TGTGCCAGCAGCGAAATGGAGAACACTGAAGCTTTCTTT. It specifies CASSEMENTEAFF.

The V and J genes are TRBV5-6 and TRBJ2-7; D gene uncertain. V shed 2 bases and J shed 3 bases, with 12 bases lying between them. CDR1 is SGHDT, CDR2 YYEEEE, per germline. This CDR3 region has 14 residues. The CDR3 loop is CASSFEAELYEQYF. In DNA, the CDR3 is TGTGCCAGCAGCTTCGAGGCTGAGCTCTACGAGCAGTACTTC.

CDR3 coding DNA: TGTGCCAGCAGCTTAGGTGGCTCTTTTAACGAGCAGTACTTC. This translates into CASSLGGSFNEQYF. This chain uses TRBV7-9 with TRBJ2-7; unclear D gene. V dropped 1 base and J dropped 5 bases, with 12 bases sitting between them. CDR1 SEHNR and CDR2 FQNEAQ come from the germline V gene (reference sequence). The CDR3 covers 14 residues.

This rearrangement joins TRBV28 to TRBJ1-1, with no clear D. Germline-derived CDR1 and CDR2 are MDHEN and SYDVKM. CDR3 length: 16 amino acids. V lost 5 bases to trimming and J lost 1 base, with 17 bases between them. The DNA of the CDR3 is TGTGCCAGCAGTCCTCCCCTTGTCGCCGCGAACACTGAAGCTTTCTTT. This encodes CASSPPLVAANTEAFF.

In this sample, this clonotype turned up many times. The rearrangement links TRBV7-2 to TRBJ1-6; no reliable D call. Trimming removed 2 bases at V and 9 bases at J, with 11 bases between. The CDR3 consists of 14 residues. Germline lookup yields CDR1 SGHTA and CDR2 FQGNSA. CDR3 in amino acids: CASSLQFGTSPLHF. The CDR3 DNA reads TGTGCCAGCAGCTTACAGTTCGGCACTTCACCCCTCCACTTT.

The table lists this clonotype with many counts. The rearrangement uses TRBV28 and TRBJ1-1; D ambiguous. This CDR3 region has 16 residues. The germline V gene encodes CDR1 MDHEN and CDR2 SYDVKM. The V and J ends lost 7 bases and 5 bases respectively, with 23 bases between them. This CDR3 reads CASTSLTRRLRTEAFF. CDR3 DNA sequence: TGTGCCAGCACCTCCCTCACCCGGAGGCTGAGGACTGAAGCTTTCTTT.

This clonotype was seen a handful of times. The chain couples TRBV7-9 to TRBJ2-5; D not resolved. The length of the CDR3 is 13 residues. The germline V and J ends were trimmed by 4 bases and 5 bases, with 11 bases remaining between them. Germline V gene data show CDR1 as SEHNR and CDR2 as FQNEAQ (reference sequence). The CDR3 loop reads CASSSRIEETQYF. The CDR3 nucleotides are TGTGCCAGCAGCTCTAGGATCGAGGAGACCCAGTACTTC. The variable domain in full, completed from reference TRBV7-9 and TRBJ2-5, reads DTGVSQNPRHKITKRGQNVTFRCDPISEHNRLYWYRQTLGQGPEFLTYFQNEAQLEKSRLLSDRFSAERPKGSFSTLEIQRTEQGDSAMYLCASSSRIEETQYFGPGTRLLVL.

This clonotype appeared many times. V and J are TRBV28 and TRBJ2-7; 10 bases match TRBD1. Trimming removed 9 bases from V and 4 bases from J; junction bases left unmatched: 9. CDR1 and CDR2 (germline): MDHEN, SYDVKM. This CDR3 region has 14 residues. The CDR3 spells CASRLGQGLYEQYF. The CDR3 DNA is TGTGCCAGTAGGTTGGGACAGGGGCTTTACGAGCAGTACTTC.

The chain couples TRBV7-6 to TRBJ2-7; 8 nucleotides line up with TRBD2. The CDR3 spans 14 residues. Trimming at V came to 5 bases and at J to 3 bases, leaving 6 bases not matched to a gene. CDR1 SGHVS and CDR2 FNYEAQ come from the germline V gene. The CDR3 region is CASSLHAGGYEQYF. The CDR3 region has the DNA TGTGCCAGCAGCCTACATGCGGGGGGCTACGAGCAGTACTTC.

Ten or more counts support this clonotype. V and J are TRBV6-1 and TRBJ2-7; no clear D. The CDR3 runs to 13 residues. V lost 3 bases and J 3 bases, leaving 9 bases between the germline ends. Germline-derived CDR1 and CDR2 are MNHNS and SASEGT. CDR3 region: CASSDGRYYEQYF. The CDR3 nucleotides read TGTGCCAGCAGTGATGGTAGATACTACGAGCAGTACTTC.

The chain couples TRBV4-1 to TRBJ1-4, with D uncertain. The V and J ends lost 7 bases and 6 bases respectively, with 15 bases between them. CDR3 size: 14 residues. Germline CDR1 MGHRA, CDR2 YSYEKL. The CDR3: CASTPLGLYEKLFF. The CDR3 bases are TGCGCCAGCACCCCCCTCGGACTGTATGAAAAACTGTTTTTT.

Written as DNA, the CDR3 is TGTGCCAGCAGCTTAGTTTGGGGAGTTAACACCGGGGAGCTGTTTTTT. Translating it yields CASSLVWGVNTGELFF. The chain links TRBV7-8 to TRBJ2-2, with a tentative D call TRBD2 (5 bases). Germline V CDR1 and CDR2: SGHVS, FQNEAQ. This CDR3 is built from 16 residues. The V gene lost 1 base and the J gene lost 2 bases, with 11 bases spanning the gap.

V gene TRBV14 combines with J gene TRBJ2-7; D gene uncertain. Germline CDR1 reads SGHDN; CDR2 reads FVKESK. The V end lost 5 bases, the J end lost 5 bases, and 7 bases lay between the germline ends. This CDR3 has 11 residues. CDR3: CASSDAHEQYF. The CDR3 nucleotides read TGTGCCAGCAGCGACGCCCACGAGCAGTACTTC.

This clonotype was seen a handful of times. The chain joins TRBV5-1 to TRBJ2-2, with D unresolved. In germline, CDR1 is SGHRS, CDR2 YFSETQ. The CDR3 contains 14 residues. The V and J ends lost 3 bases and 1 base respectively, with 7 bases between them. DNA for the CDR3: TGCGCCAGCAGCTGGGATTGGAACACCGGGGAGCTGTTTTTT. Translated, it gives CASSWDWNTGELFF. The full variable domain, rest sourced from reference TRBV5-1 and TRBJ2-2, is KAGVTQTPRYLIKTRGQQVTLSCSPISGHRSVSWYQQTPGQGLQFLFEYFSETQRNKGNFPGRFSGRQFSNSRSEMNVSTLELGDSALYLCASSWDWNTGELFFGEGSRLTVL.

This clonotype was found many times. This sequence joins TRBV30 and TRBJ2-7; D is uncertain. The germline V gene has CDR1 GTSNPN and CDR2 SVGIG (reference sequence). CDR3 length: 13 residues. Between the trimmed V and J ends, which lost 3 bases and 3 bases, there was a span of 12 bases. The CDR3 loop reads CAWSAIPGYEQYF. The CDR3 bases are TGTGCCTGGAGCGCCATTCCCGGCTACGAGCAGTACTTC. Filled out from reference TRBV30 and TRBJ2-7, the complete variable domain reads SQTIHQWPATLVQPVGSPLSLECTVEGTSNPNLYWYRQAAGRGLQLLFYSVGIGQISSEVPQNLSASRPQDRQFILSSKKLLLSDSGFYLCAWSAIPGYEQYFGPGTRLTVT.

This clonotype has only a few counts. The chain joins TRBV27 to TRBJ2-2, with TRBD1 matching over 9 bases. The V gene's germline CDR1 is MNHEY and CDR2 SMNVEV (reference sequence). The CDR3 is 15 amino acids. With V trimmed by 6 bases and J by 6 bases, 8 bases remained unmatched. In DNA, the CDR3 is TGTGCCAGCAGAGCTACAGGGGGCGCGGCCGGGGAGCTGTTTTTT. Residues: CASRATGGAAGELFF.

The J gene is TRBJ2-5, the V gene TRBV7-3; TRBD1 matches 9 bases. This CDR3 contains 15 residues. Germline V lookup: CDR1 SGHTA, CDR2 FQGTGA. The junction had 8 bases not matched to a gene; V was cut back by 4 bases and J by 5 bases. CDR3 region: CASSSTGTGRETQYF. CDR3 coding DNA: TGTGCCAGCAGCTCGACCGGGACAGGGAGGGAGACCCAGTACTTC. The full variable domain, with the rest looked up from reference TRBV7-3 and TRBJ2-5, is GAGVSQTPSNKVTEKGKYVELRCDPISGHTALYWYRQSLGQGPEFLIYFQGTGAADDSGLPNDRFFAVRPEGSVSTLKIQRTERGDSAVYLCASSSTGTGRETQYFGPGTRLLVL.